Listed here are 7 T cell receptor beta chains from one sample, sequenced in a study of T-cell memory formation after mild COVID-19. Via MiXCR, TCRdb re-called the 5' RACE reads, giving one row per CDR3 protein. Seen here are about 420,000 distinct CDR3 sequences, around 22% observed once, and the top ten hold about an eighth. Source material: PBMCs or a T cell subset sorted from them (not recorded which). These TCRs come from an adult woman who had mild COVID-19 (a few samples of this study predate the infection). Cell type and time point are not known.

The chain couples TRBV2 to TRBJ2-7; D is unclear. The CDR3 has 10 amino acids. The V gene's germline CDR1 is SNHLY and CDR2 FYNNEI. The V and J ends lost 6 bases and 6 bases respectively, with 6 bases between them. The CDR3 DNA reads TGTGCCAGCAGCAATACCGAGCAGTACTTC. This sequence encodes CASSNTEQYF.

The rearrangement uses TRBV15 and TRBJ2-2, with D uncertain. Germline V gene lookup returns CDR1 LNHNV and CDR2 YYDKDF (reference sequence). The germline V and J ends were trimmed by 4 bases and 5 bases, with 8 bases remaining between them. This CDR3 has 13 amino acids. The CDR3 region has the DNA TGTGCCACCAGCATTGGGTTGACCGGGGAGCTGTTTTTT. Its protein is CATSIGLTGELFF. Full variable domain (outside the CDR3, taken from reference TRBV15 and TRBJ2-2): DAMVIQNPRYQVTQFGKPVTLSCSQTLNHNVMYWYQQKSSQAPKLLFHYYDKDFNNEADTPDNFQSRRPNTSFCFLDIRSPGLGDTAMYLCATSIGLTGELFFGEGSRLTVL.

A single count supports this clonotype. V gene TRBV20-1 combines with J gene TRBJ1-2; TRBD1 matches 11 bases. J was trimmed by 5 bases and V by 3 bases; bases with no gene match: 11. The CDR3 consists of 16 residues. Germline assignment: CDR1 DFQATT and CDR2 SNEGSKA (reference sequence). The CDR3 sequence is CSARDSGQGGEYGYTF. CDR3 nucleotide sequence: TGCAGTGCTAGGGACTCGGGACAGGGGGGAGAGTATGGCTACACCTTC.

CDR3 sequence (DNA): TGCAGTGCTAGAGTTTGGGGTTGGAATGAGCAGTTCTTC. Protein sequence: CSARVWGWNEQFF. This sequence joins TRBV20-1 and TRBJ2-1, with no clear D. The CDR3 loop spans 13 amino acids. Trimming cost V 1 base and J 7 bases, with 11 bases left between them. Germline lookup yields CDR1 DFQATT and CDR2 SNEGSKA (reference sequence).

This rearrangement joins TRBV12-3 or TRBV12-4 to TRBJ2-1; TRBD1 is a possible D gene (5 bases). The CDR3 contains 15 residues. The germline V and J ends were trimmed by 7 bases and 4 bases, with 17 bases remaining between them. The CDR3 coding sequence is TGTGCCAGCAACAGCGACGACAGACGATACAATGAGCAGTTCTTC. Translation: CASNSDDRRYNEQFF.

This clonotype has a handful of counts. This sequence joins TRBV6-6 and TRBJ1-6; D remains ambiguous. The CDR3 is 15 residues long. The V gene lost 0 bases and the J gene lost 7 bases, with 10 bases spanning the gap. CDR1 and CDR2 from the germline V gene are MNHNY and SVGAGI (reference sequence). The CDR3 bases are TGTGCCAGCAGTTACTCGGACGGCACCAATTCACCCCTCCACTTT. This translates into CASSYSDGTNSPLHF.

V usage is TRBV20-1 and J usage is TRBJ1-4; D remains unclear. CDR3 length: 13 amino acids. Germline loops: CDR1 DFQATT, CDR2 SNEGSKA (reference sequence). V was clipped by 6 bases and J by 4 bases, with 12 bases between them. The chain's CDR3 is CSAKTGYNEKLFF. The CDR3 DNA sequence: TGCAGTGCCAAGACGGGATATAATGAAAAACTGTTTTTT.